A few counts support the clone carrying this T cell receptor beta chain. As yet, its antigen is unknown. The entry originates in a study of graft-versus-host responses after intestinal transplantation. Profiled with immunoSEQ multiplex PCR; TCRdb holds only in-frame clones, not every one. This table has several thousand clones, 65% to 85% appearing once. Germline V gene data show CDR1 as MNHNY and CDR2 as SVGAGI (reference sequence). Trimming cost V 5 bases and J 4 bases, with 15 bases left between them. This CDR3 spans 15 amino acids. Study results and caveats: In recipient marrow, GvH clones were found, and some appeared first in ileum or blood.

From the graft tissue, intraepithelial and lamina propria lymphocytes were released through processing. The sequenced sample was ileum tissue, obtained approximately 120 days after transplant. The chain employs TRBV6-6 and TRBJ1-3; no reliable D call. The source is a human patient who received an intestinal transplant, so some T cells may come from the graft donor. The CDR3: CASSPGPSLGNTIYF. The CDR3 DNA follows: TGTGCCAGCAGTCCGGGCCCCTCTCTGGGAAACACCATATATTTT.